The T cell receptor (beta chain) described here comes from a study of Graves' ophthalmopathy and Graves' hyperthyroidism. Overall study context: Peripheral blood sampling occurred at initial diagnosis, before any treatment. Study-wide findings and caveats: For predicting ophthalmopathy progression, the model had around 64% sensitivity and roughly 72% specificity.

The authors amplified TCR beta CDR3 regions, and they did so from RNA transcripts for repertoire sequencing. HTBI primers were employed in first-round RT-PCR, then a second-round multiplex PCR followed. MiXCR, run by TCRdb on the multiplex PCR reads, gives a single entry per CDR3 protein. The sample lists a few hundred thousand distinct CDR3 sequences; about a sixth were seen once. This clonotype was counted at least ten times. Its antigen is not identified. Moderate-to-severe activity, CAS ≥3, NOSPECS ≥4 and a duration under 3 months were seen in donors with ophthalmopathy. Orbital computed tomography and thyroid ultrasound, along with TRAb, serum thyroxine and clinical symptoms, underpinned diagnosis. The clonotype originates from an adult man with Graves' ophthalmopathy. Sequenced: peripheral blood.

This CDR3 reads CASSWDRALSEQYF. CDR3 nucleotide sequence: TGTGCCAGCAGTTGGGACAGGGCCCTCTCCGAGCAGTACTTC. This chain links TRBV12-3 or TRBV12-4 with TRBJ2-7, with 9 positions matching TRBD1. V gave up 4 bases and J gave up 6 bases; unmatched junction bases: 7. This CDR3 has 14 residues.